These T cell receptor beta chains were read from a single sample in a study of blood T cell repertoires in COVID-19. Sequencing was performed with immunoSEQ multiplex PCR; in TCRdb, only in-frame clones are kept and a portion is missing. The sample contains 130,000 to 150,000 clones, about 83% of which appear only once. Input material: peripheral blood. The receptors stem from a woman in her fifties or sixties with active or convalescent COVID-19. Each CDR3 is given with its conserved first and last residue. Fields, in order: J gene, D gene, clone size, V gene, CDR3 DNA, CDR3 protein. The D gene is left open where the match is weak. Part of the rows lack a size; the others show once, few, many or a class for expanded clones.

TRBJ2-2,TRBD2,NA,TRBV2,TGTGCCAGCAGATTGACTAGCGGGGGGTCCACCGGGGAGCTGTTTTTT,CASRLTSGGSTGELFF
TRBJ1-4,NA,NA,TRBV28,TGTGCCAGCTCTGGGGCCGATGAAAAACTGTTTTTT,CASSGADEKLFF
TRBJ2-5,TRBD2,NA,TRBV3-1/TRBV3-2,TGTGCCAGCAGCCAAGGGGGACTAGCCCAAGAGACCCAGTACTTC,CASSQGGLAQETQYF
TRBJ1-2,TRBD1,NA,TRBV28,TGTGCCAGCAGTTCACCCCGGACAGGGACGAGTTATGGCTACACCTTC,CASSSPRTGTSYGYTF
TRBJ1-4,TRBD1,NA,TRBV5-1,TGCGCCAGCAGCTTGTTGGGGACAGGGGAAAAACTGTTTTTT,CASSLLGTGEKLFF
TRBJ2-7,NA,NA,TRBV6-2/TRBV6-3,TGTGCCAGCAGTTCCTTAAGCGGAGTTAGCTCCTACGAGCAGTACTTC,CASSSLSGVSSYEQYF
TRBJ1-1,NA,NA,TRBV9,TGTGCCAGCAGCCCCCGTTCGCCGGGGACTGAAGCTTTCTTT,CASSPRSPGTEAFF
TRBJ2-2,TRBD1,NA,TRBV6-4,TGTGCCAGCAGTTACGGGACAGGGGCGAACACCGGGGAGCTGTTTTTT,CASSYGTGANTGELFF
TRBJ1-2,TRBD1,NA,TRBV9,TGTGCCAGCAGTCCCCCCACGGGACAGGGGAATGGCTACACCTTC,CASSPPTGQGNGYTF
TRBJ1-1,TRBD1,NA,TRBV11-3,TGTGCCAGCAGCTTAGAGTACGGGGACAGGGTAGAAGAGGGGTACACTGAAGCTTTCTTT,CASSLEYGDRVEEGYTEAFF
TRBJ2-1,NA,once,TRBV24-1,TGTGCCACCAGTGATTCAAACAGGGACACCTCCTACAATGAGCAGTTCTTC,CATSDSNRDTSYNEQFF
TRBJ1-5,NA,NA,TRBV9,TGTGCCAGCAGCGAGGGCCCTTATGGAGGTCAGCCCCAGCATTTT,CASSEGPYGGQPQHF
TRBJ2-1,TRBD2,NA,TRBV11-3,TGTGCCAGCAGCTCGACTAGCGGAGGCGGTGAGCAGTTCTTC,CASSSTSGGGEQFF
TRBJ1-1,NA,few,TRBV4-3,TGCGCCAGCAGCCAAGCCGGGTGGCGCGAAAGAGATCTGGACACTGAAGCTTTCTTT,CASSQAGWRERDLDTEAFF
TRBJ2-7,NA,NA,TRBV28,TGTGCCAGCAGTTTAAGGCCCTGGGGCAACTACGAGCAGTACTTC,CASSLRPWGNYEQYF
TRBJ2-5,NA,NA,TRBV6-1,TGTGCCAGCAGTGCGGGGACAGGGAGCGGGAGAAGGGAGACCCAGTACTTC,CASSAGTGSGRRETQYF
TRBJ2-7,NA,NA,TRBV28,TGTGCCAGCAGCTTCCTTAACAGGGCAAGTATTTACGAGCAGTACTTC,CASSFLNRASIYEQYF
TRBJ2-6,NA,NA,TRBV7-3,TGTGCCAGCAGCCCTACTACCAGAAACGGGGGCTCTGGGGCCAACGTCCTGACTTTC,CASSPTTRNGGSGANVLTF
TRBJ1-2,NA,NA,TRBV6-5,TGTGCCGGCTCCAGGACAGCATATGGCTACACCTTC,CAGSRTAYGYTF
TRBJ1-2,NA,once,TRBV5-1,TGCGCCAGCAGCAAAGACAGACCCCTAGATTATGGCTACACCTTC,CASSKDRPLDYGYTF
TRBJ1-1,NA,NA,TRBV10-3,TGTGCCATCAGTCCAAACCCTGGGAGTGCCATGAACACTGAAGCTTTCTTT,CAISPNPGSAMNTEAFF
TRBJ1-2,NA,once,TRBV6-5,TGTGCCAGCAGTTTAGACCCTCAGTCTAGAAGTTATGGCTACACCTTC,CASSLDPQSRSYGYTF
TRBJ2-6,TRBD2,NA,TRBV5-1,TGCGCCAGCAGCCTAGGACTAGACTTTACTGATGGGGCCAACGTCCTGACTTTC,CASSLGLDFTDGANVLTF
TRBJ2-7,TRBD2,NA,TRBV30,TGTGCCTGGAGCCCCCGGGGGACTAGAGGCACCTACGAGCAGTACTTC,CAWSPRGTRGTYEQYF
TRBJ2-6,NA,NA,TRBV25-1,TGTGCCAGCACTGACCTCTCTGGGGCCAACGTCCTGACTTTC,CASTDLSGANVLTF
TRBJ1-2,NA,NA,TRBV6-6,TGTGCCAGCAGTTACGCTCAGGGGAGGGGAGGCTACACCTTC,CASSYAQGRGGYTF
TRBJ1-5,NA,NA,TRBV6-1,TGTGCCAGCAGTGAAGGGGCAGATCAGCCCCAGCATTTT,CASSEGADQPQHF
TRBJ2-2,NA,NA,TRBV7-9,TGTGCCAGCAGCTTAGGGTTGGGGGCAACCGGGGAGCTGTTTTTT,CASSLGLGATGELFF
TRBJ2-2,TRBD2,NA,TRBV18,TGTGCCAGCTCACCTCAGACTAGCGGGAACACCGGGGAGCTGTTTTTT,CASSPQTSGNTGELFF
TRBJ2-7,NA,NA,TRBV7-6,TGTGCCAGCAGCTTATTTCAGGGGCCGGGTTCGGGGGAGCAGTACTTC,CASSLFQGPGSGEQYF
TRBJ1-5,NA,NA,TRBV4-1,TGCGCCAGCAGCCCGACTGGGCAGGGTCTGTTGCCCCAGCATTTT,CASSPTGQGLLPQHF
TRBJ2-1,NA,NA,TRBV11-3,TGTGCCAGCAGCCGACACCCCCAGGATACTGAGCAGTTCTTC,CASSRHPQDTEQFF
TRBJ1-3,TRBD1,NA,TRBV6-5,TGTGCCAGCAGCTCAGGGGGCTTAGGAGGAAACACCATATATTTT,CASSSGGLGGNTIYF
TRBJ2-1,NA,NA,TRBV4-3,TGCGCCAGCAGCCAAGACCCCGACCCCCCCGCGGTTGAGCAGTTCTTC,CASSQDPDPPAVEQFF
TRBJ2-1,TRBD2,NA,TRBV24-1,TGTGCCACCAGGAGCGGGGGGGGATCTGAGCAGTTCTTC,CATRSGGGSEQFF
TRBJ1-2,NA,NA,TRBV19,TGTGCCGGCCCGGGGGGCGGCTACTATGGCTACACCTTC,CAGPGGGYYGYTF
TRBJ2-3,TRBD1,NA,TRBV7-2,TGTGCCAGCAGCTTAATGTTCGGGACAGGGGGCATAGATACGCAGTATTTT,CASSLMFGTGGIDTQYF
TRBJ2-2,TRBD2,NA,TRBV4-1,TGCGCCAGCAGCCAAGCGGGACTACCCACCGGGGAGCTGTTTTTT,CASSQAGLPTGELFF
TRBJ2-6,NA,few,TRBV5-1,TGCGCCAGCAGCCCCCCAGGTACTGGGGCCAACGTCCTGACTTTC,CASSPPGTGANVLTF
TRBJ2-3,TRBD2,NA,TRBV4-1,TGCGCCAGCAGCCAAGTGGGACTAGGGAGCACAGATACGCAGTATTTT,CASSQVGLGSTDTQYF
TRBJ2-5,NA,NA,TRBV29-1,TGCAGCGTTGAAGGTAGATCGGGAGAGACCCAGTACTTC,CSVEGRSGETQYF
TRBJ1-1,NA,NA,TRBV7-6,TGTGCCAGCAGCTTAGGATTAGGTGGGGCTAACACTGAAGCTTTCTTT,CASSLGLGGANTEAFF
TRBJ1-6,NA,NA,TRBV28,TGTGCCAGCAGTTTTCCCTCCGATGTCAGGGGCTTATATGATTCACCCCTCCACTTT,CASSFPSDVRGLYDSPLHF
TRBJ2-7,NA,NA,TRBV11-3,TGTGCCAGCAGCTTAGAGGGCAGGGTCGGCGACGAGCAGTACTTC,CASSLEGRVGDEQYF